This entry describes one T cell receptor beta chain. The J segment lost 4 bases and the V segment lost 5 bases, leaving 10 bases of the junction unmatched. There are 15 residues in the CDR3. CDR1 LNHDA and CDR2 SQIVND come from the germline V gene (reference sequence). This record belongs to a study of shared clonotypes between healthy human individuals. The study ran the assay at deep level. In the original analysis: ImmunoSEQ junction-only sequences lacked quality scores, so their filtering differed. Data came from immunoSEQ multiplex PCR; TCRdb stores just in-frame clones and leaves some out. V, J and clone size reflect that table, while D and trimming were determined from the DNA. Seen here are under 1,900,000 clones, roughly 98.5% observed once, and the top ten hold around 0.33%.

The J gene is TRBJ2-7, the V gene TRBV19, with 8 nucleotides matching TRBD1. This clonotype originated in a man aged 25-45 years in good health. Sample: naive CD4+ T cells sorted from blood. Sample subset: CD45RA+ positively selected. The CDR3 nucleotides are TGTGCCAGTAGTTTTAGGACAGGGCCGCCTTACGAGCAGTACTTC. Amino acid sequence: CASSFRTGPPYEQYF.